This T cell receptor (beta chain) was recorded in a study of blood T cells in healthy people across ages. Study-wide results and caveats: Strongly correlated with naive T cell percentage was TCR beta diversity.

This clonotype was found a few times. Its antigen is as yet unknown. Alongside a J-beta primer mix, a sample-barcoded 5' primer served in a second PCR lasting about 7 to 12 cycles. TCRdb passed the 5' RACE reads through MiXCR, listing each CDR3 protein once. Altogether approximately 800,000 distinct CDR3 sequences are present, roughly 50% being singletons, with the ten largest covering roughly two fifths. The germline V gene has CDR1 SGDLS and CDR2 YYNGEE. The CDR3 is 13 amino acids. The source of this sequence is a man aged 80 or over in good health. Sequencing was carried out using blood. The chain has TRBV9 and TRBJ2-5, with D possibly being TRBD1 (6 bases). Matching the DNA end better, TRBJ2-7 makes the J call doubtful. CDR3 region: CASSVVVGAEQYF. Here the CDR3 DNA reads TGTGCCAGCAGCGTAGTGGTGGGGGCCGAGCAGTACTTC.